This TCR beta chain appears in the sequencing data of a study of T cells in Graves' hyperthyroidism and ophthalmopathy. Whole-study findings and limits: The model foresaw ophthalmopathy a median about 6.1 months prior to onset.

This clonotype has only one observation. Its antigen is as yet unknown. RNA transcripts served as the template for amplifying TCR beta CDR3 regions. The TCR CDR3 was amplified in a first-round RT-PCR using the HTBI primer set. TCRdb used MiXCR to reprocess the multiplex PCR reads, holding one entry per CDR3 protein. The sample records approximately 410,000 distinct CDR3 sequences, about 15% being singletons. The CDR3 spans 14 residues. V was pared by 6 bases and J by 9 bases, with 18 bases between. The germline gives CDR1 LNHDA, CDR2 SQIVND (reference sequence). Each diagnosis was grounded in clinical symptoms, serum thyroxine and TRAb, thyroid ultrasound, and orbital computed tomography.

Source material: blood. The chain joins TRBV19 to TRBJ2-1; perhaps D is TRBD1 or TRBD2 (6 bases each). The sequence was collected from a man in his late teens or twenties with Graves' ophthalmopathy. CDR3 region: CASRGGLPRLEQFF. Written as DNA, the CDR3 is TGTGCCAGTAGAGGGGGACTCCCTAGGCTTGAGCAGTTCTTC.